Listed here is a single TCR beta chain. The repertoire was sequenced with immunoSEQ multiplex PCR; TCRdb's copy has only in-frame clones and lacks some. The sample lists about 2.1 million clones, 80% to 95% occurring once. This sample stems from a study of shared clonotypes between healthy human individuals. CD45RO-negative, CCR7-selected cells formed the naive CD8 fraction, which excluded terminally differentiated effector memory CD45RA+ cells. V dropped 3 bases and J dropped 3; count of bases not matched to a gene: 5. Looked up from germline, CDR1 is LGHNA and CDR2 is YSLEER. The CDR3 has 16 residues.

The receptor's source is a man aged 18 to 29 in good health. Some clones in this sample may be carry-over from other donors' samples. The sample comprised naive CD8+ T cells from PBMCs. The V gene is TRBV4-3, the J gene TRBJ2-1; 10 bases line up with TRBD2. In nucleotides, the CDR3 is TGCGCCAGCAGCCACCTAGCGGGAGAGCTCTACAATGAGCAGTTCTTC. Translated, it gives CASSHLAGELYNEQFF.